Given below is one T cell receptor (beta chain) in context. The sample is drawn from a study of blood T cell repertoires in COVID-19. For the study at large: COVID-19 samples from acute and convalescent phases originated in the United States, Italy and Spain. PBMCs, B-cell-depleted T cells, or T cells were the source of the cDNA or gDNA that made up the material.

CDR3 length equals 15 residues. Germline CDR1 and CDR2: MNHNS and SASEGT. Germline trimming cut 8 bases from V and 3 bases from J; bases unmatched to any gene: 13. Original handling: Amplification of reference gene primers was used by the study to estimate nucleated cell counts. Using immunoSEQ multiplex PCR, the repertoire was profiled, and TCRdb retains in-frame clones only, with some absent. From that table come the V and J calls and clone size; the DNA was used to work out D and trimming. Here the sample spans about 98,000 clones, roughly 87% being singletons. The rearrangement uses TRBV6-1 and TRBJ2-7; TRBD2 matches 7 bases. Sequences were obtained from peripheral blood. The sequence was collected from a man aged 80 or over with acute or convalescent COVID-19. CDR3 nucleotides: TGTGCCAGCCAAACCCGTTGGGAGGGTTACTACGAGCAGTACTTC. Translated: CASQTRWEGYYEQYF.